A single sample is the source of the 7 T cell receptor beta chains below, sequenced in a study of blood T cell repertoires in COVID-19. Clones were read by immunoSEQ multiplex PCR, and TCRdb kept only the in-frame ones, dropping some. The table includes a few hundred thousand clones, 90% detected once. Material: PBMCs or T cells enriched from blood (not recorded which). These receptors all stem from a man aged 30-40 years who had been exposed to COVID-19.

This clone was observed a handful of times. V and J are TRBV9 and TRBJ1-1, with D possibly TRBD1 on 6 matching bases. The V gene's germline CDR1 is SGDLS and CDR2 YYNGEE. The V and J ends lost 0 bases and 7 bases respectively, with 10 bases between them. CDR3 length: 13 residues. This chain's CDR3 is CASSVDRVGEAFF. DNA for the CDR3: TGTGCCAGCAGCGTAGACAGGGTGGGTGAAGCTTTCTTT.

This clone has more than one count but fewer than ten. The V call is TRBV6-2 or TRBV6-3, the J call TRBJ2-7; TRBD1 might be the D (6 bases). The CDR3 has 14 amino acids. CDR1 and CDR2 (germline): MNHEY, SVGEGT. Trimming removed 5 bases from V and 0 bases from J, with 11 bases in between. This chain's CDR3 is CASSQQGYSYEQYF. CDR3 DNA: TGTGCCAGCAGTCAACAGGGATACTCCTACGAGCAGTACTTC.

V usage is TRBV3-1 (or the pseudogene TRBV3-2) and J usage is TRBJ2-2; 9 bases align to TRBD2. The CDR3 runs to 18 residues. Germline V gene data show CDR1 as LGHDT and CDR2 as YNNKEL (reference sequence). Losses at the gene ends were 4 bases for V and 3 bases for J; bases not matched to a gene: 12. CDR3: CASSPEAAAGGHTGELFF. CDR3 DNA sequence: TGTGCCAGCAGCCCAGAGGCAGCGGCGGGGGGGCACACCGGGGAGCTGTTTTTT.

The V gene is TRBV24-1, the J gene TRBJ2-1; 11 bases align to TRBD1. From germline, CDR1 is KGHDR and CDR2 SFDVKD. Trimming removed 9 bases from V and 8 bases from J; junction bases left unmatched: 5. The CDR3 contains 13 residues. CDR3 sequence reads: CATGGQGVDEQFF. For the CDR3, the DNA is TGTGCCACCGGGGGACAGGGGGTCGATGAGCAGTTCTTC.

The CDR3, as DNA: TGTGCCAGCAGCTTAGTCAGGGTAACAGATACGCAGTATTTT. It specifies CASSLVRVTDTQYF. The rearrangement links TRBV7-9 to TRBJ2-3; possible D gene TRBD1, 5 bases. This CDR3 has 14 amino acids. V lost 1 base to trimming and J lost 3 bases, with 8 bases between them. Germline assignment: CDR1 SEHNR and CDR2 FQNEAQ (reference sequence).

The chain carries TRBV12-2 and TRBJ2-7; the D call in the table, TRBD2, was not verified against the DNA. TRBV12-2 is flagged as a pseudogene. This CDR3 comprises 17 residues. The CDR3 region has the DNA TGTGCAAGTCGCTTATTCCCTCAGGTTGGACTTAACTACGAGCAGTACTTC. Its protein is CASRLFPQVGLNYEQYF.

The chain combines TRBV5-4 with TRBJ2-7; 15 positions agree with TRBD2. With 5 bases clipped from V and 5 bases from J, the junction kept 5 bases outside the gene matches. Germline CDR1 is SGHNT and CDR2 is YYREEE (reference sequence). The CDR3 runs to 15 residues. The CDR3 sequence: CASRRTSGGANEQYF. The CDR3 nucleotides read TGTGCCAGCAGGCGGACTAGCGGGGGGGCCAACGAGCAGTACTTC.